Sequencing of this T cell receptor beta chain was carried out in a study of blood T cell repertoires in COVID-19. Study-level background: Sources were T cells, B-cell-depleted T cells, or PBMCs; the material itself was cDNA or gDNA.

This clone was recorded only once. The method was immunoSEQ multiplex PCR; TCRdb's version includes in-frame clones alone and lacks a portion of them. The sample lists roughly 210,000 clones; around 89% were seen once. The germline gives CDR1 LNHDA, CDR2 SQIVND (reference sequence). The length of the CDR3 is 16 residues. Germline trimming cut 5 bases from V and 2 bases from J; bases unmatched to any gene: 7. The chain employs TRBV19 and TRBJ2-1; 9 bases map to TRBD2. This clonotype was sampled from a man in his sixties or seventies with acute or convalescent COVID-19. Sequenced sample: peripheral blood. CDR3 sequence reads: CASSPGTSPTYNEQFF. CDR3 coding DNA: TGTGCCAGTAGTCCGGGGACTAGCCCAACCTACAATGAGCAGTTCTTC.